A selection of T cell receptor beta chains follows, all from one sample in a study of blood T cell repertoires in COVID-19. TCRdb keeps only in-frame clones here, not all; method: immunoSEQ multiplex PCR. The sample includes some 45,000 clones, approximately 80% of them seen just once. Sequenced material: peripheral blood. Every receptor here comes from a human donor in a cohort sampled during active COVID-19. Each CDR3 is given with its conserved first and last residue. The D gene is left open where the match is weak. Clone size is not always given. Where it is, it says once, few, many or a class for expanded clones.

j_call | clone_size | v_call | d_call | cdr3_nt | cdr3_aa
TRBJ1-1 | few | TRBV7-8 | NA | TGTGCCAGCAGCGAGCGGACTTGGCAGAATGGGAACACTGAAGCTTTCTTT | CASSERTWQNGNTEAFF
TRBJ2-2 | NA | TRBV19 | NA | TGTGCCAGTAGTAGCGCCACCGGGGAGCTGTTTTTT | CASSSATGELFF
TRBJ2-5 | NA | TRBV28 | TRBD1 | TGTGCCAGCATGACAGGGGGCGATCTAAGAGAGACCCAGTACTTC | CASMTGGDLRETQYF
TRBJ2-2 | NA | TRBV6-2/TRBV6-3 | NA | TGTGCCAGCAGTAAATCGACAGGACTGGAGCTGTTTTTT | CASSKSTGLELFF
TRBJ2-5 | once | TRBV6-5 | NA | TGTGCCAGCACCTTGACAGGTCCACATGTGGAGACCCAGTACTTC | CASTLTGPHVETQYF
TRBJ1-1 | NA | TRBV28 | TRBD1 | TGTGCCAGCCTGACAGGGGGCTTTACTGAAGCTTTCTTT | CASLTGGFTEAFF
TRBJ2-1 | medium-sized | TRBV14 | TRBD2 | TGTGCCAGCAGCCCAAGCGGGAAGAGGTCCTACAATGAGCAGTTCTTC | CASSPSGKRSYNEQFF
TRBJ2-1 | few | TRBV15 | NA | TGTGCCACCAGCAGAGGACTCCACGGGTACAATGAGCAGTTCTTC | CATSRGLHGYNEQFF
TRBJ2-3 | NA | TRBV5-4 | NA | TGTGCCAGCAGCTCCCGGTCTAGCACAGATACGCAGTATTTT | CASSSRSSTDTQYF
TRBJ2-1 | NA | TRBV7-2 | TRBD2 | TGTGCCAGCAGCCGTGGCGGGAGCTCCTACAATGAGCAGTTCTTC | CASSRGGSSYNEQFF
TRBJ2-7 | NA | TRBV2 | TRBD2 | TGTGCCAGCAGTGAAGTCGCGGGAGGGCCCTACGAGCAGTACTTC | CASSEVAGGPYEQYF
TRBJ1-6 | NA | TRBV9 | TRBD1 | TGTGCCAGCAGCGTAGTCGGGGACAGCGGTTCACCCCTCCACTTT | CASSVVGDSGSPLHF
TRBJ2-7 | NA | TRBV6-6 | NA | TGTGCCAGCAGTTACTCCAGGGGTTCCTACGAGCAGTACTTC | CASSYSRGSYEQYF
TRBJ2-7 | once | TRBV9 | TRBD1 | TGTGCCAGCAGCGTAGATCTCAGGGGGATTGAGCAGTACTTC | CASSVDLRGIEQYF
TRBJ1-2 | NA | TRBV10-3 | TRBD1 | TGTGCCATCAGGGCGACAGGGGGCGGAAAAGGCTACACCTTC | CAIRATGGGKGYTF
TRBJ2-7 | NA | TRBV6-2/TRBV6-3 | NA | TGTGCCAGCAGTTACTCGGACCTTCGGGGCGAGCAGTACTTC | CASSYSDLRGEQYF
TRBJ2-1 | NA | TRBV7-3 | TRBD2 | TGTGCCAGCAGCTTAGTGGCGGGGAGGGGCAATGAGCAGTTCTTC | CASSLVAGRGNEQFF
TRBJ1-1 | NA | TRBV30 | NA | TGTGCCTGGAGTAAAGGGGGAGGGACTGAAGCTTTCTTT | CAWSKGGGTEAFF
TRBJ2-1 | NA | TRBV28 | TRBD2 | TGTGCCAGCAGCCCCCTTGGGCGGGAGGTCGACTCCTACAATGAGCAGTTCTTC | CASSPLGREVDSYNEQFF
TRBJ2-3 | once | TRBV5-1 | TRBD2 | TGCGCCAGCAGTTCAGAACTAGCGGGAGCGGACCATACGCAGTATTTT | CASSSELAGADHTQYF
TRBJ1-3 | NA | TRBV29-1 | TRBD1 | TGCAGCGTTGGGGACAGCGCTGGAAACACCATATATTTT | CSVGDSAGNTIYF